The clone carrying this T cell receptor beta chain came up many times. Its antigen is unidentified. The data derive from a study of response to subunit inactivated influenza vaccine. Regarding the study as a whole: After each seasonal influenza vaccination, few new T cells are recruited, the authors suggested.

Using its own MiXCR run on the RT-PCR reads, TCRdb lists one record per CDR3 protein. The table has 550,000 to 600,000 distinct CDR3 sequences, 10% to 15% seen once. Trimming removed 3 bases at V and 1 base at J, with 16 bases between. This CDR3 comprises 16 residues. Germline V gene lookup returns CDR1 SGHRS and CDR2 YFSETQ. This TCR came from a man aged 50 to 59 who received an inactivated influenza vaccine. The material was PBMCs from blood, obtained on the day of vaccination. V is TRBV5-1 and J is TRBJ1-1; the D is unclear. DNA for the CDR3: TGCGCCAGCAGCTCACTTGGCCTAGGGCAGAACACTGAAGCTTTCTTT. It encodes CASSSLGLGQNTEAFF.